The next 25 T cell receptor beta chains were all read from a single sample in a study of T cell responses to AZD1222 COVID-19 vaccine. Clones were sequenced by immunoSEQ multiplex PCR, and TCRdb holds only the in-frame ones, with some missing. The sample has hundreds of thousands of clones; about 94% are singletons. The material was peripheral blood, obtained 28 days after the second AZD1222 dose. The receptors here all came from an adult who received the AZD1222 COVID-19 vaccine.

The CDR3: CASSQSDQGSDQYF. Here the CDR3 DNA reads TGTGCCAGCAGCCAATCGGACCAGGGCTCGGACCAGTACTTC. The J gene is TRBJ2-5, the V gene TRBV3-1 (or the pseudogene TRBV3-2); D is perhaps TRBD1 (5 bases). Germline CDR1 and CDR2: LGHDT and YNNKEL (reference sequence). V dropped 2 bases and J dropped 10 bases, with 17 bases sitting between them. The CDR3 is 14 residues long.

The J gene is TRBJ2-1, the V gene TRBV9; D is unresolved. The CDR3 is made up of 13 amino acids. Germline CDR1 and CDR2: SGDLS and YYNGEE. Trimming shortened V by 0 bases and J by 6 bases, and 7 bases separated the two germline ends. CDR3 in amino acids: CASSVELPNEQFF. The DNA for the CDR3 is TGTGCCAGCAGCGTAGAACTACCCAATGAGCAGTTCTTC.

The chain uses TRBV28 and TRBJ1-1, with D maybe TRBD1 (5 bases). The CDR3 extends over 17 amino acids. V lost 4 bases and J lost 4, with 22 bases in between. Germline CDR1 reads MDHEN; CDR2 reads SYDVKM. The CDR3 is CASSSSGTPTMGTEAFF. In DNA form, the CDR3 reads TGTGCCAGCAGTTCATCCGGGACTCCTACGATGGGCACTGAAGCTTTCTTT.

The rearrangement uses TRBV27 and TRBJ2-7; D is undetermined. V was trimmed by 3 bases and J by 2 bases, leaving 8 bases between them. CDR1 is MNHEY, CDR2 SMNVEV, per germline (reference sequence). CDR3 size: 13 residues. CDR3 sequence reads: CASSFSFPYEQYF. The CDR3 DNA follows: TGTGCCAGCAGTTTTTCGTTTCCCTACGAGCAGTACTTC.

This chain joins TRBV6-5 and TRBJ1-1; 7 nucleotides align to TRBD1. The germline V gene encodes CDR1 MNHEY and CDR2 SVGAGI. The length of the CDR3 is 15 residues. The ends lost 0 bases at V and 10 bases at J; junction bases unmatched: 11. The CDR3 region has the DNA TGTGCCAGCAGTTACTCACAAGTCGGACAGGCTGTAGCTTTCTTT. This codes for CASSYSQVGQAVAFF.

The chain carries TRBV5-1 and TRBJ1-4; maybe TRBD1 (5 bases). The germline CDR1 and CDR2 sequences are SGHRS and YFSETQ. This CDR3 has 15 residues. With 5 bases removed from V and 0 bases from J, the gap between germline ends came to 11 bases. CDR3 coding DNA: TGCGCCAGCAGGGGTGAGGGGACAACTAATGAAAAACTGTTTTTT. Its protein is CASRGEGTTNEKLFF.

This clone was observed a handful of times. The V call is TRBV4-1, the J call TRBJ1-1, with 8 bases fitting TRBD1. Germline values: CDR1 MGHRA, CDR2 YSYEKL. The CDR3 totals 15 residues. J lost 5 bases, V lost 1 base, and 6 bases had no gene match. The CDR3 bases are TGCGCCAGCAGCCAAGGACAGGGGATTGTTACTGAAGCTTTCTTT. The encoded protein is CASSQGQGIVTEAFF.

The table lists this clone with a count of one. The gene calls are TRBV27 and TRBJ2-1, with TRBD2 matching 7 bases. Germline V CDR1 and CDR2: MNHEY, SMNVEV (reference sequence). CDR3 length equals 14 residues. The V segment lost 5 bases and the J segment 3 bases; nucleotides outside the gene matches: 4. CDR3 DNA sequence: TGTGCCAGCAGTCTTAGCGGGTACTACAATGAGCAGTTCTTC. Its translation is CASSLSGYYNEQFF.

CDR3 sequence: CVARTSTEAFF. Written as DNA, the CDR3 is TGTGTTGCACGGACATCTACTGAAGCTTTCTTT. J is TRBJ1-1 and V is TRBV12-3 or TRBV12-4; possible D gene TRBD1, 5 bases. This CDR3 contains 11 residues.

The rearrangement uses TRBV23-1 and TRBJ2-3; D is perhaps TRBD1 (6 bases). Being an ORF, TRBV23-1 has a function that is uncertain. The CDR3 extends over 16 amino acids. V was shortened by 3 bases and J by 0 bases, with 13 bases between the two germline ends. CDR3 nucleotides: TGCGCCAGCAGTCACCCGGACAGCGCGAGCACAGATACGCAGTATTTT. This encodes CASSHPDSASTDTQYF.

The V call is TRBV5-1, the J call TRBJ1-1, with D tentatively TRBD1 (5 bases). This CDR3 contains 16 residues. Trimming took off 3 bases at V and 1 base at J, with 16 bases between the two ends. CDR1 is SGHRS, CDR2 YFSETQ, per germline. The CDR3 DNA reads TGCGCCAGCAGCTGGCCGTCGGCCCAGGGGAACACTGAAGCTTTCTTT. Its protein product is CASSWPSAQGNTEAFF.

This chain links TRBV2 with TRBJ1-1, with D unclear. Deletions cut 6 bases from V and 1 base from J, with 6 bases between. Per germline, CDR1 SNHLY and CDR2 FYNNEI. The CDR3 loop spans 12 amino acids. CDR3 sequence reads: CASRAGNTEAFF. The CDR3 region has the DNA TGTGCCAGCAGGGCAGGGAACACTGAAGCTTTCTTT.

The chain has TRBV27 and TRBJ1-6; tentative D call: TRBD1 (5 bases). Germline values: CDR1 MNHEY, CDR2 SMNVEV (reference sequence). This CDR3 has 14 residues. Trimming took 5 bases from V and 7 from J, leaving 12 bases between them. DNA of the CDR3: TGTGCCAGCAGTCCCCGGGACCGCAATTCACCCCTCCACTTT. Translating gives CASSPRDRNSPLHF.

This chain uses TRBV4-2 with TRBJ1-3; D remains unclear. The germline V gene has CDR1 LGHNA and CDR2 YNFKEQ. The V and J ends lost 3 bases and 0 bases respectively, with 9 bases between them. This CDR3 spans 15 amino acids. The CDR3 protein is CASSHQSSSGNTIYF. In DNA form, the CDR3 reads TGTGCCAGCAGCCACCAGTCGAGCTCTGGAAACACCATATATTTT.

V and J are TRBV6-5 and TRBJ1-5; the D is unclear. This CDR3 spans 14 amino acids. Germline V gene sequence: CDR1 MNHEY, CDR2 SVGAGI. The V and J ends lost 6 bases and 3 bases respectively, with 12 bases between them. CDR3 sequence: CASSPRPSNQPQHF. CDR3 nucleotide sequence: TGTGCCAGCAGCCCACGGCCCTCCAATCAGCCCCAGCATTTT.

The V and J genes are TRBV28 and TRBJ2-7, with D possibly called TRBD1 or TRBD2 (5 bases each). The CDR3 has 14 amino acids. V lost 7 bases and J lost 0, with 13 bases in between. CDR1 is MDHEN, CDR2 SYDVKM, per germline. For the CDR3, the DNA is TGTGCCAGCACCGGGACGGGGAGCTCCTACGAGCAGTACTTC. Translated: CASTGTGSSYEQYF.

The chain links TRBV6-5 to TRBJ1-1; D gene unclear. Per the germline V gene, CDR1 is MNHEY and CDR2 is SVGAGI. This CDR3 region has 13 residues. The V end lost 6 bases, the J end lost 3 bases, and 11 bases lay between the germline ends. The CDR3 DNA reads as TGTGCCAGCAGCAACCAGGAGGACACTGAAGCTTTCTTT. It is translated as CASSNQEDTEAFF.

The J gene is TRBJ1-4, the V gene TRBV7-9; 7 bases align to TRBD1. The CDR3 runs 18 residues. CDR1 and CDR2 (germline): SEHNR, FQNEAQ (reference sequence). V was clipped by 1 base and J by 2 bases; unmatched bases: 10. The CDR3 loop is CASSLGLQGRATNEKLFF. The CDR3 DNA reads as TGTGCCAGCAGCTTAGGTCTACAGGGGAGGGCTACTAATGAAAAACTGTTTTTT.

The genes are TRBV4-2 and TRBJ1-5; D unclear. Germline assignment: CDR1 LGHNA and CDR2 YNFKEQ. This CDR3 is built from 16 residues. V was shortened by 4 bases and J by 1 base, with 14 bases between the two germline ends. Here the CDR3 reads CASSPAGIRSNQPQHF. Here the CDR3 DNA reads TGTGCCAGCAGCCCGGCCGGGATTAGGAGCAATCAGCCCCAGCATTTT.

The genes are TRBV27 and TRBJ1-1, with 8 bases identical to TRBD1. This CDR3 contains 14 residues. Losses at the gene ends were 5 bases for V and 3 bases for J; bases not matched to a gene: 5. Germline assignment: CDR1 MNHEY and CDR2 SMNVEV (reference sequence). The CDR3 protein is CASSRGQGDTEAFF. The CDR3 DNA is TGTGCCAGCAGTCGTGGACAGGGCGACACTGAAGCTTTCTTT.

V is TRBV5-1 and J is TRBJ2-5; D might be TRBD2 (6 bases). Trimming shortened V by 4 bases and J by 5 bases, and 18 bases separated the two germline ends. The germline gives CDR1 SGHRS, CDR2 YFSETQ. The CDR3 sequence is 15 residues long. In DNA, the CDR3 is TGCGCCAGCAGCATGGGAGGACCCCGGGGGGAGACCCAGTACTTC. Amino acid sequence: CASSMGGPRGETQYF. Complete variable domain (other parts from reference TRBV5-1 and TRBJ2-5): KAGVTQTPRYLIKTRGQQVTLSCSPISGHRSVSWYQQTPGQGLQFLFEYFSETQRNKGNFPGRFSGRQFSNSRSEMNVSTLELGDSALYLCASSMGGPRGETQYFGPGTRLLVL.

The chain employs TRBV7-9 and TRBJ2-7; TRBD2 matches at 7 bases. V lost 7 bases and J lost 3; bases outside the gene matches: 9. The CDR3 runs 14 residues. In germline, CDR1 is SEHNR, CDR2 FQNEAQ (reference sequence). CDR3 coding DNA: TGTGCCAGCACCCTGGGGGGGGTCTACTACGAGCAGTACTTC. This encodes CASTLGGVYYEQYF.

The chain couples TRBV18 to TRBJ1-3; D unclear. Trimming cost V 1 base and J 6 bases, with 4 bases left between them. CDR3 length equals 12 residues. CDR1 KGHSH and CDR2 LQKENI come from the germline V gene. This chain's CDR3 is CASSPQENTIYF. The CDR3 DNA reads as TGTGCCAGCTCACCACAGGAAAACACCATATATTTT.

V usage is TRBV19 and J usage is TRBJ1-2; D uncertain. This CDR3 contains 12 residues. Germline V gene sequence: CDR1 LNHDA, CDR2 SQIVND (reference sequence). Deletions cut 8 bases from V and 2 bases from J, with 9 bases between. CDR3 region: CASQDGNYGYTF. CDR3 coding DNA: TGTGCCAGTCAGGACGGGAACTATGGCTACACCTTC.

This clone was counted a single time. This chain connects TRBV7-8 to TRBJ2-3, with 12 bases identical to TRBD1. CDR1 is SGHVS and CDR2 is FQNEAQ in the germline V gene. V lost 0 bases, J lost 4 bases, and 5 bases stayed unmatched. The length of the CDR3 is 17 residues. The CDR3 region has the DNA TGTGCCAGCAGCTTAGCTTTAGGGACAGGGGGCTCAGATACGCAGTATTTT. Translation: CASSLALGTGGSDTQYF.